The clone carrying this T cell receptor (beta chain) was counted ten times or more. Its antigen is still unknown. This entry belongs to a study of T cell repertoires in cytomegalovirus infection. Turning to the study itself: Both a matching HLA type and CMV infection were indicated by public TCR beta signatures. Whole-study results and caveats: Frequencies of public TCR beta families were cumulated, and this identified carriers of CMV plus the relevant HLA. HLA-C-restricted CMV clonotypes gave the most frequent clonotype in two of eight donors.

TCRdb analysed the reads with MiXCR anew, one entry per CDR3 protein. The repertoire holds under 95,000 distinct CDR3 sequences, 4% seen once, with 22% in the top ten. Sequencing input: PBMCs. This sequence was found in a human donor in good health (CMV status not recorded). Some clones in this sample may be carry-over from other donors' samples.

The CDR3 region has the DNA TGTGCCAGCAGTTCATACCTTACAGGTCTAGCCAAAAACATTCAGTACTTC. Translated, it gives CASSSYLTGLAKNIQYF. This chain connects TRBV12-3 or TRBV12-4 to TRBJ2-4, with D tentatively TRBD1 (5 bases). With 4 bases removed from V and 0 bases from J, the gap between germline ends came to 16 bases. The CDR3 extends over 17 amino acids.